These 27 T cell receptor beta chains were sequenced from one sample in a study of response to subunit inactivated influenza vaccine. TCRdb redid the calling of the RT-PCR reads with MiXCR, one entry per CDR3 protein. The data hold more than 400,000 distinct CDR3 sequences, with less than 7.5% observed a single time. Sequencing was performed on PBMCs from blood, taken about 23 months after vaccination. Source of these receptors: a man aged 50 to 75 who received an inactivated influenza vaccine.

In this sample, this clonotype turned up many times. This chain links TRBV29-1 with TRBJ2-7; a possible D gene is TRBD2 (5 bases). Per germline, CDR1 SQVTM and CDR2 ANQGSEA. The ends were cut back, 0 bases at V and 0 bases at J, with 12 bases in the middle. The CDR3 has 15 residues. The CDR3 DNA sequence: TGCAGCGTTGAAGATCGAGGGTTTTCCTCCTACGAGCAGTACTTC. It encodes CSVEDRGFSSYEQYF.

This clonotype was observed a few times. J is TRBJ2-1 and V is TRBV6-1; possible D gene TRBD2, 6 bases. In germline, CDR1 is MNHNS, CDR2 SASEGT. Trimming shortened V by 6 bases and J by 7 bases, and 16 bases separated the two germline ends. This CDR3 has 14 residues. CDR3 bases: TGTGCCAGCAGCCCGGCTGGTCGGGGGAATGAGCAGTTCTTC. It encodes CASSPAGRGNEQFF.

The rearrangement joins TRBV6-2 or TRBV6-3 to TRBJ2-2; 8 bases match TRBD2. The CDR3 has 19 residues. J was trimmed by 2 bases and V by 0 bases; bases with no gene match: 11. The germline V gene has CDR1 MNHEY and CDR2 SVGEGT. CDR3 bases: TGTGCCAGCAGTTACTCCAGCGGGAGACCCAAGTTTAACACCGGGGAGCTGTTTTTT. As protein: CASSYSSGRPKFNTGELFF.

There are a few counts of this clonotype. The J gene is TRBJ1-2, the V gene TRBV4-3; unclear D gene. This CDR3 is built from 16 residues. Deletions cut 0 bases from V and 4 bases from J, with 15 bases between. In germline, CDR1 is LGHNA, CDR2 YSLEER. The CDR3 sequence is CASSQDVRVIGYGYTF. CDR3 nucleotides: TGCGCCAGCAGCCAAGATGTTAGGGTTATTGGCTATGGCTACACCTTC.

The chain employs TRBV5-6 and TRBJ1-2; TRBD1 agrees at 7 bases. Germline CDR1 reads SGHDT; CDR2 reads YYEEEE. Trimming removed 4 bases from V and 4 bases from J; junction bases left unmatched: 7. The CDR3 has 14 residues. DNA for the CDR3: TGTGCCAGCAGCGACGAACAGGGGTCCTATGGCTACACCTTC. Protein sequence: CASSDEQGSYGYTF.

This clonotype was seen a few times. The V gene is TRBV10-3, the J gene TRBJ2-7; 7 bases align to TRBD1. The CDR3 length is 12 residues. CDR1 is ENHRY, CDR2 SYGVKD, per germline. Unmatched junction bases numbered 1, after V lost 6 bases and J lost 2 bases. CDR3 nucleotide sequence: TGTGCCATCAGAGGGGGCACCTACGAGCAGTACTTC. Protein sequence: CAIRGGTYEQYF.

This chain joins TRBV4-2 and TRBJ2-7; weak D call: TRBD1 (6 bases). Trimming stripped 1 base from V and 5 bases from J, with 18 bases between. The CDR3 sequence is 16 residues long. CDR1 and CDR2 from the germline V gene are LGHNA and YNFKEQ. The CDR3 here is CASSQGSLGARNEQYF. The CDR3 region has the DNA TGTGCCAGCAGCCAAGGCAGTTTGGGGGCACGGAACGAGCAGTACTTC.

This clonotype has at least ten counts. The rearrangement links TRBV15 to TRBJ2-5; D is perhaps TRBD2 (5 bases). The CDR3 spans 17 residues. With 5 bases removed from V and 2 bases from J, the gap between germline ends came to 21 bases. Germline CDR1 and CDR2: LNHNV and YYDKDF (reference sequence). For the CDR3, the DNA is TGTGCCACCAGCCGTGACCGAGGGTTGGCGAGTCAAGAGACCCAGTACTTC. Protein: CATSRDRGLASQETQYF.

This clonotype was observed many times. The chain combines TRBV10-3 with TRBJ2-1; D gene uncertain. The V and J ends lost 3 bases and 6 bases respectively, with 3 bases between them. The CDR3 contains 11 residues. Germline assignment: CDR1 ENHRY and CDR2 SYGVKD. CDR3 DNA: TGTGCCATCAGTGACAGCAATGAGCAGTTCTTC. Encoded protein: CAISDSNEQFF.

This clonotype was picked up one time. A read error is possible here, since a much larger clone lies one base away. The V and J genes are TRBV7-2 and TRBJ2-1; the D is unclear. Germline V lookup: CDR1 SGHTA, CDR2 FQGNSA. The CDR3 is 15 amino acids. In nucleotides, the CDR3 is TGTGCCAGCAGCTTAGGCGGCAGATCATACAATGCGCAGTTCTTC. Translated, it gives CASSLGGRSYNAQFF.

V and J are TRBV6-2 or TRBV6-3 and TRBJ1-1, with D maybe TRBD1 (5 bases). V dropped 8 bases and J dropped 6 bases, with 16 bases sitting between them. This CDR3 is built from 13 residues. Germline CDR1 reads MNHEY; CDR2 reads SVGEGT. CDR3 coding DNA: TGTGCCAGCCGCAACGGGGGGGAGGCTGAAGCTTTCTTT. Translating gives CASRNGGEAEAFF.

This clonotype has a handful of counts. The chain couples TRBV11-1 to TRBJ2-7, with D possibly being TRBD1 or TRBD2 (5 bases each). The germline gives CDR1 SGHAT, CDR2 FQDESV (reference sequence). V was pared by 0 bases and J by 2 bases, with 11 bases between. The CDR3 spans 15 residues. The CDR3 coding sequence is TGTGCCAGCAGCTTAGCTTCCGGGGCAGCCTACGAGCAGTACTTC. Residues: CASSLASGAAYEQYF.

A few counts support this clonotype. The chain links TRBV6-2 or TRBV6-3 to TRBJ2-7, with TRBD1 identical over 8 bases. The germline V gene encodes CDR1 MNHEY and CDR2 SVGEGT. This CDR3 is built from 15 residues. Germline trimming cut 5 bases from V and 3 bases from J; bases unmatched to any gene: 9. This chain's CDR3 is CASSPGQGLGYEQYF. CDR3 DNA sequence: TGTGCCAGCAGTCCTGGACAGGGTTTGGGCTACGAGCAGTACTTC.

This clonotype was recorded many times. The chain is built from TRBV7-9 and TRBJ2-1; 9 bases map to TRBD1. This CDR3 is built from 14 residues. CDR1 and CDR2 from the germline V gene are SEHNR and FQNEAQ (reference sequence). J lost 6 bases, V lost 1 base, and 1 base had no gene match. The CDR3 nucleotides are TGTGCCAGCAGCTTAGACAGGGGGCTCAATGAGCAGTTCTTC. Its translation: CASSLDRGLNEQFF.

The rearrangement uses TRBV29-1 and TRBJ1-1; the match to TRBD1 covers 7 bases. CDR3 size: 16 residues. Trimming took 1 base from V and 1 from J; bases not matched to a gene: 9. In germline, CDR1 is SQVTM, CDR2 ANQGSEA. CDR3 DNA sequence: TGCAGCGTTGAAGGCGGACAGGCCCGTCAGAACACTGAAGCTTTCTTT. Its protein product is CSVEGGQARQNTEAFF. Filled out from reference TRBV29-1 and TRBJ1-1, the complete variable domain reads SAVISQKPSRDICQRGTSLTIQCQVDSQVTMMFWYRQQPGQSLTLIATANQGSEATYESGFVIDKFPISRPNLTFSTLTVSNMSPEDSSIYLCSVEGGQARQNTEAFFGQGTRLTVV.

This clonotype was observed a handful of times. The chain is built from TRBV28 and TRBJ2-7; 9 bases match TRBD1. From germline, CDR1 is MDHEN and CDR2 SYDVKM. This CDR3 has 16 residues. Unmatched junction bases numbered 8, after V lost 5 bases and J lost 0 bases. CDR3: CASSTRRDRASYEQYF. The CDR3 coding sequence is TGTGCCAGCAGTACCCGCCGGGACAGGGCCTCCTACGAGCAGTACTTC.

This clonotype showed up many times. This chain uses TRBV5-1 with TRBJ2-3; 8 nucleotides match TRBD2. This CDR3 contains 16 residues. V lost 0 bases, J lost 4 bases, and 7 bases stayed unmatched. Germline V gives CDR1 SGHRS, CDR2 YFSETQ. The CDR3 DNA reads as TGCGCCAGCAGCTTGGGATTAGCGGGAATAGCAGATACGCAGTATTTT. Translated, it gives CASSLGLAGIADTQYF.

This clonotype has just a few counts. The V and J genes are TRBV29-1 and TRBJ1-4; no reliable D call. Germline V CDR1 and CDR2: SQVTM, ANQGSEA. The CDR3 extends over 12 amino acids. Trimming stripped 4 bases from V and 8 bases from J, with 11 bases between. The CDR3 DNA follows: TGCAGCGTTGTCGGCCCTCGCGAAAAACTGTTTTTT. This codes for CSVVGPREKLFF.

CDR3 bases: TGTGCCAGCAGCCCATCATCCGCCGGCTACGAGCAGTACTTC. It codes for CASSPSSAGYEQYF. The chain carries TRBV7-2 and TRBJ2-7; D remains unclear. The length of the CDR3 is 14 residues. Trimming took off 5 bases at V and 3 bases at J, with 14 bases between the two ends. CDR1 and CDR2 (germline): SGHTA, FQGNSA.

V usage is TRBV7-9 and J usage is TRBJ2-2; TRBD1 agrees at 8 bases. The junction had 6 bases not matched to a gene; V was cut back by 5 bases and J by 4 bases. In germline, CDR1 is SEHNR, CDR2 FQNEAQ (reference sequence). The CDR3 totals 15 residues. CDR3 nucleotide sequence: TGTGCCAGCAGCCGTATAGGACAGGGCACCGGGGAGCTGTTTTTT. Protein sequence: CASSRIGQGTGELFF.

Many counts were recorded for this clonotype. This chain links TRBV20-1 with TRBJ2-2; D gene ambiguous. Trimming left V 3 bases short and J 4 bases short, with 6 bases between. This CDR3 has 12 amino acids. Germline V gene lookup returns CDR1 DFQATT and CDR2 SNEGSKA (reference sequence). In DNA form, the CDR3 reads TGCAGTGCTAGTTGGCTCACCGGGGAGCTGTTTTTT. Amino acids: CSASWLTGELFF.

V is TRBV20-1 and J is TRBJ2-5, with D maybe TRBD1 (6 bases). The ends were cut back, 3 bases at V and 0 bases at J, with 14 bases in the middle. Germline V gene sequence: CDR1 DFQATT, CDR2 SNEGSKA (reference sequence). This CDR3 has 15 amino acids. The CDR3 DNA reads TGCAGTGCTAGCAGGGGCACACTGTACCAAGAGACCCAGTACTTC. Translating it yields CSASRGTLYQETQYF.

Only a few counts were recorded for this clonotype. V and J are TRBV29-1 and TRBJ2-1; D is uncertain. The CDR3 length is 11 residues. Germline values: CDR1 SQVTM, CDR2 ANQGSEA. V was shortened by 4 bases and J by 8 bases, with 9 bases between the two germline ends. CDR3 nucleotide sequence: TGCAGCGTTGTGTACTGGGATGAGCAGTTCTTC. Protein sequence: CSVVYWDEQFF.

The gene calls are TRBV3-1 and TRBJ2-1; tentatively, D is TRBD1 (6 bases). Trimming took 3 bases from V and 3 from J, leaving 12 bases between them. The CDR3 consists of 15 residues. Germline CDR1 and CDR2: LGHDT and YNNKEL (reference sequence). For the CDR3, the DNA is TGTGCCAGCAGCCACAGACAGGTTCGCTACAATGAGCAGTTCTTC. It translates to CASSHRQVRYNEQFF.

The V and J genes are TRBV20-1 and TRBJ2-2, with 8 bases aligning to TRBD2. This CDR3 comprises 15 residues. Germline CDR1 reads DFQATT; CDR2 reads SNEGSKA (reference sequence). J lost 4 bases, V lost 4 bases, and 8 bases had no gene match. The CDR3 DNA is TGCAGTGCTATAGGCGGGGGGCCAAGCACCGGGGAGCTGTTTTTT. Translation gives CSAIGGGPSTGELFF.

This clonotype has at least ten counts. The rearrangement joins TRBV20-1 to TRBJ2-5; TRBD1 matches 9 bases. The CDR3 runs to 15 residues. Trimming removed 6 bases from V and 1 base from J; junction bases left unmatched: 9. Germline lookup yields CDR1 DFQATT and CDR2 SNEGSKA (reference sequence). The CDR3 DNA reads TGCAGTGCCAGACCCCCGACAGGGGGCCAAGAGACCCAGTACTTC. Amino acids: CSARPPTGGQETQYF.

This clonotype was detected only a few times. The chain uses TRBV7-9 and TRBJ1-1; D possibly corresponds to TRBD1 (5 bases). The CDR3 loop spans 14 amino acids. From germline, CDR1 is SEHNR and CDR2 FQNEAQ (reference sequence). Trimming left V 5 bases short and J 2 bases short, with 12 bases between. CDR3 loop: CASSPDSRNTEAFF. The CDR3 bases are TGTGCCAGCAGCCCCGACAGCCGAAACACTGAAGCTTTCTTT.